This T cell receptor (beta chain) was recorded in a study of blood T cell repertoires in COVID-19 (TCRdb year 2020). Broadly, across the study: The collaborator samples originated in the United States, Italy and Spain and spanned the acute and convalescent phases of COVID-19. The prospective study material was composed of cDNA or gDNA derived from T cells, B-cell-depleted T cells, or PBMCs. Subjects who had been exposed to COVID-19, were actively infected with it, or had recovered from it provided the deeply sampled blood TCRbeta repertoires that made up the dataset. The repertoires were made available in a free public database intended to serve as a resource for research on the immune response to SARS-CoV-2. Samples were obtained from the ongoing ImmuneRACE study (first 160 participants) and from over 1,000 subjects provided by 6 global collaborators. Sample metadata almost always included a de-identified subject ID, COVID-19 status, age in years and sex. Where HLA class I and class II types were available, the types were taken from metadata supplied by the sample provider, not from assay-based typing. Study-level results and caveats: How much clinical and demographic metadata was included differed by source and by participant, and the metadata was provided uncurated.

TCRbeta CDR3 regions were amplified from genomic DNA using the immunoSEQ Assay, a bias-controlled multiplex PCR. Under the source paper's analysis protocol: Nucleated cell counts per sample were estimated from amplification of reference gene primers within the assay. Sequence reads were collapsed and filtered to measure the absolute abundance of every unique TCRbeta CDR3 rearrangement. Productive Simpson clonality was computed per sample as the square root of Simpson's diversity index over productive rearrangements. Entries here come from immuneACCESS through TCRdb and include only in-frame sequences with V and J called. Some clones fail to appear in such tables; in the studies checked, an unresolved V gene covers under half of the shortfall, and the cause of the remainder is unknown. The DNA gave D and trimming, while V, J and clone size come from that table. Here the sample has a few hundred thousand clones; 83% occur a single time. Jointly, the top ten make up less than 7.5% of the sample.

Trimming costs V 5 bases and J 7 bases, and their ends lie 11 bases apart. CDR1 and CDR2 were assigned from the germline V gene as MNHEY and SVGAGI. CDR3 length: 12 amino acids, cysteine to phenylalanine. Of the read, only the CDR3 DNA is kept; its 36 bases are in frame from base 1. On this clone itself: The clone's antigen remains unknown. Per-base quality was not reported, and no clone a single base away is much larger than it.

Whole blood was collected in K2EDTA tubes by collaborating institutions according to the institutions' own protocols. For TCRbeta analysis, collaborators shipped samples in one of three forms: frozen whole blood, isolated PBMCs, or DNA extracted from either of those sample types. The sequence is built from TRBV6-5 and TRBJ1-1, with a tentative D gene TRBD1 over 6 matching bases. This TCR was recovered from a woman between 50 and 59 years old with acute or convalescent COVID-19. The sequenced sample was peripheral blood. For the CDR3, the sequence is CASSQMDSEAFF. The nucleotide sequence reads as follows: TGTGCCAGCAGTCAGATGGACAGTGAAGCTTTCTTT.